This T cell receptor (beta chain) was observed in a study of cytomegalovirus exposure and HLA in healthy donors. The study, taken as a whole, reports: In vitro assays verified that three CMV-associated chains recognized CMV antigens specifically.

V dropped 5 bases and J dropped 1 base, with 11 bases sitting between them. The CDR3 runs to 14 residues. Germline CDR1 and CDR2: MNHEY and SMNVEV (reference sequence). As for this clone: Its cognate antigen is unknown.

Clones were read by immunoSEQ multiplex PCR, and TCRdb kept only the in-frame ones, dropping some. The sample contains approximately 260,000 clones, about 86% of which appear only once. Specimen: PBMCs. This receptor was identified in a woman younger than 30 in good health and CMV-seronegative. This rearrangement joins TRBV27 to TRBJ1-1; the D gene is possibly TRBD1 (5 bases). The CDR3 loop is CASSLSRENTEAFF. DNA of the CDR3: TGTGCCAGCAGTCTGAGCAGGGAGAACACTGAAGCTTTCTTT.